This T cell receptor (beta chain) was sequenced during a study of T cell changes during pregnancy in multiple sclerosis (dated by TCRdb to about 2019). In the study overall: In women with multiple sclerosis, the researchers looked at how the T cell repertoire shifted as pregnancy progressed.

Turning to this clone: Its cognate antigen has yet to be identified. No clone much larger than this one lies a single base away; base qualities are absent.

Library method: the immunoSEQ multiplex PCR assay. In its TCRdb copy, this immuneACCESS table keeps in-frame sequences only and misses some clones. Where compared with another copy, unresolved V genes explain less than half of these, and the others have no known cause. For this sample there are 90,000 to 120,000 clones; roughly 92% appear just once. The ten largest clones take up roughly 0.82% of the sample. From the cysteine up to the phenylalanine, the CDR3 has a length of 15 residues. CDR3 DNA only is kept here, 45 bases in frame from base 1. Germline trimming amounts to 8 bases on V and 4 bases on J, with 10 as the count of junction bases outside the gene matches. The germline V gene (reference sequence) provides CDR1 MNHEY and CDR2 SMNVEV.

The receptor's source is a female donor in good health, enrolled as a control in a pregnancy study. The V and J genes are TRBV27 and TRBJ2-2; TRBD1 fits 7 bases in the junction. Material: peripheral blood, obtained in the third trimester of pregnancy. The nucleotide sequence reads as follows: TGTGCCAGCGGCAAACGACAGGGTGGCACCGGGGAGCTGTTTTTT. Its protein reads: CASGKRQGGTGELFF.